This T cell receptor (beta chain) was identified during a study of CD8 T cells in ankylosing spondylitis. TCRdb re-called the 5' RACE reads through MiXCR, storing one row per CDR3 protein. The repertoire includes 300,000 to 350,000 distinct CDR3 sequences, around 21% of them detected once, and 3.5% sits in the top ten. This clonotype was detected a few times. The CDR3 has 16 residues. The germline V gene encodes CDR1 SGHRS and CDR2 YFSETQ. V was clipped by 6 bases and J by 3 bases; unmatched bases: 11. The J gene is TRBJ2-7, the V gene TRBV5-1; TRBD2 agrees at 11 bases. The clonotype comes from a female donor with ankylosing spondylitis or in good health (not recorded which). The sequenced sample consisted of blood, either unsorted or a sorted T cell fraction (not recorded which). The CDR3 region has the DNA TGCGCCAGCACCATCAGGATAGCGGGAGGGCGCTACGAGCAGTACTTC. This gives the protein CASTIRIAGGRYEQYF.